The rows below give T cell receptor beta chains drawn from one sample of a study of cytomegalovirus exposure and HLA in healthy donors. The protocol was immunoSEQ multiplex PCR, while the TCRdb copy is restricted to in-frame clones and leaves out a portion. Of about 140,000 clones in the sample, roughly 76% were seen once. The sequenced sample was PBMCs. Every receptor here comes from a human donor in good health. Each CDR3 is given with its conserved first and last residue. The order of the fields is J gene, V gene, clone size, CDR3 protein. The size of a clone is reported for some rows only, either as once, few or many, or as a class for expanded clones.

TRBJ1-2 | TRBV19 | - | CASSIVGGDLYGYTF
TRBJ2-1 | TRBV25-1 | once | CASSDTSGSTYNEQFF
TRBJ2-3 | TRBV5-1 | few | CASSFWRLAVTDTQYF
TRBJ2-1 | TRBV29-1 | - | CSVRYNEQFF
TRBJ2-1 | TRBV27 | - | CASSLFGGALGEQFF
TRBJ2-7 | TRBV19 | few | CASRRSSGTSYEQYF
TRBJ2-1 | TRBV28 | few | CASSSGLDKQFF
TRBJ2-1 | TRBV6-1 | - | CAESASSYNEQFF
TRBJ1-2 | TRBV6-1 | - | CASSDQGAYGYTF
TRBJ2-1 | TRBV10-1 | - | CASSPGGPSYNEQFF
TRBJ2-7 | TRBV4-1 | - | CASSRQVGEQYF
TRBJ1-5 | TRBV5-5 | - | CASSLLAVSNQPQHF
TRBJ2-7 | TRBV5-1 | - | CASSLGLEKYF
TRBJ2-6 | TRBV9 | - | CASSVASGANVLTF
TRBJ1-2 | TRBV5-1 | - | CASSLGTGPNYGYTF
TRBJ1-5 | TRBV28 | - | CVSSSPWDRGQPQHF
TRBJ1-2 | TRBV19 | - | CASGGTAPRYGYTF
TRBJ2-1 | TRBV9 | - | CASSVGAGASYNEQFF
TRBJ1-2 | TRBV5-3 | - | CARSFQEGLGYGYTF
TRBJ1-6 | TRBV6-1 | - | CASSEGTDFYNSPLHF
TRBJ1-1 | TRBV29-1 | - | CSARTGGDTEAFF
TRBJ1-2 | TRBV25-1 | - | CASSDTGTLNRYGYTF
TRBJ2-3 | TRBV7-6 | few | CASSFLSGGAAADTQYF
TRBJ2-7 | TRBV11-2 | - | CASSLERTGNEQYF
TRBJ2-1 | TRBV6-5 | few | CASTPDRAHNEQFF